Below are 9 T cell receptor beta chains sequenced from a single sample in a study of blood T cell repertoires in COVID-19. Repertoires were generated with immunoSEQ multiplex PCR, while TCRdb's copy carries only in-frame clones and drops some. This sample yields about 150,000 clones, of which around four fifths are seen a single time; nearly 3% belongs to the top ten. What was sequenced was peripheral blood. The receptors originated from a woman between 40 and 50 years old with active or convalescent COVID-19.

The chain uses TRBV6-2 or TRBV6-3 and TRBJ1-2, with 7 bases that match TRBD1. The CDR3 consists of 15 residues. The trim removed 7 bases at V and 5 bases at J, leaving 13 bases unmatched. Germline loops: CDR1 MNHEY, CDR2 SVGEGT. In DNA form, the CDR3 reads TGTGCCAGCACCTACTCGGACAGGATGGTTTATGGCTACACCTTC. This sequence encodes CASTYSDRMVYGYTF.

The CDR3 is CASSDPGRGTQYF. CDR3 coding DNA: TGCGCCAGCAGTGACCCCGGAAGGGGGACCCAGTACTTC. V usage is TRBV10-2 and J usage is TRBJ2-5; the D gene is possibly TRBD1 (5 bases). Trimming removed 3 bases at V and 7 bases at J, with 12 bases between. The CDR3 length is 13 residues. The V gene's germline CDR1 is WSHSY and CDR2 SAAADI.

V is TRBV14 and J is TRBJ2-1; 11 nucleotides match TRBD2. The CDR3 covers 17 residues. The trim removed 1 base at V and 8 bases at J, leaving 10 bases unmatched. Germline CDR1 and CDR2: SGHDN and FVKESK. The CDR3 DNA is TGTGCCAGCAGCCAAGTTGTGAGGCTAGCGGGGGGCGATGAGCAGTTCTTC. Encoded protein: CASSQVVRLAGGDEQFF.

DNA of the CDR3: TGTGCCAGCAGCTTAGCAGGGACAGGGCAGTACGAGCAGTACTTC. It is translated as CASSLAGTGQYEQYF. V gene TRBV7-2 combines with J gene TRBJ2-7; 9 bases agree with TRBD1. V was pared by 0 bases and J by 4 bases, with 4 bases of the junction left unmatched. The germline V gene has CDR1 SGHTA and CDR2 FQGNSA. The CDR3 runs to 15 residues. Full variable domain (outside the CDR3, taken from reference TRBV7-2 and TRBJ2-7): GAGVSQSPSNKVTEKGKDVELRCDPISGHTALYWYRQSLGQGLEFLIYFQGNSAPDKSGLPSDRFSAERTGGSVSTLTIQRTQQEDSAVYLCASSLAGTGQYEQYFGPGTRLTVT.

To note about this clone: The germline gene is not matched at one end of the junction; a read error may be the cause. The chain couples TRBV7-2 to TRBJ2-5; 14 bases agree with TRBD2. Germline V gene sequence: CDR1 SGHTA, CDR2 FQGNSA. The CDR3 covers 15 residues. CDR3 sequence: CASSWTSGGRESQYF. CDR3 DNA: TGTGCCAGCAGCTGGACTAGCGGGGGGCGAGAGAGCCAGTACTTC.

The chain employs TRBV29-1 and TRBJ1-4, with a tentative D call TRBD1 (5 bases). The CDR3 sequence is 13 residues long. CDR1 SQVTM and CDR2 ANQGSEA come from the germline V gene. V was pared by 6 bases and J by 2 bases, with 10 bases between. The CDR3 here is CSVDRQTNEKLFF. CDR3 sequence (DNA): TGCAGCGTAGATAGACAGACTAATGAAAAACTGTTTTTT.

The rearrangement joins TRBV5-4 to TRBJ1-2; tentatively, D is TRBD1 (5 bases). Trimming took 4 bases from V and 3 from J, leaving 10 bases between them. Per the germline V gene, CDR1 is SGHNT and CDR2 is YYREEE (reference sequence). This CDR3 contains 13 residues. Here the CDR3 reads CASSPGGDYGYTF. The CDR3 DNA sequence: TGTGCCAGCAGCCCTGGAGGGGACTATGGCTACACCTTC.

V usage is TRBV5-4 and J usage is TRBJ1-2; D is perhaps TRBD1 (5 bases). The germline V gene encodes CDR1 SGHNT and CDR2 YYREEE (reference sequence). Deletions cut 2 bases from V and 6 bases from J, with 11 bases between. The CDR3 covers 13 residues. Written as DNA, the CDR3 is TGTGCCAGCAGCTTTAGGGGCGAGCATGGCTACACCTTC. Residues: CASSFRGEHGYTF. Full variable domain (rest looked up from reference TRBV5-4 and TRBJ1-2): ETGVTQSPTHLIKTRGQQVTLRCSSQSGHNTVSWYQQALGQGPQFIFQYYREEENGRGNFPPRFSGLQFPNYSSELNVNALELDDSALYLCASSFRGEHGYTFGSGTRLTVV.

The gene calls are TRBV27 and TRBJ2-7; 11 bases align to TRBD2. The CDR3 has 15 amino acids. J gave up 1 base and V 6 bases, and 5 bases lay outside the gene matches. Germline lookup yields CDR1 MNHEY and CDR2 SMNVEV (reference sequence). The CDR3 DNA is TGTGCCAGCAGATCGGGACTAGCGGCATCCTACGAGCAGTACTTC. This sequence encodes CASRSGLAASYEQYF.